Sequencing of this TCR beta chain was carried out in a study of T cell responses to AZD1222 COVID-19 vaccine. Notes on the study in general: Seropositive AZD1222 recipients at baseline numbered only 6 or 7. Repertoires were obtained solely post-peak T cell response. Elevations in Spike-specific TCR breadth and depth followed administration of two AZD1222 doses.

The germline V gene encodes CDR1 SGHRS and CDR2 YFSETQ. Trimming left V 0 bases short and J 3 bases short, with 4 bases between. The CDR3 loop spans 13 amino acids. Libraries were prepared by immunoSEQ multiplex PCR; TCRdb keeps only in-frame clonotypes and omits some of them. Here the sample spans approximately 73,000 clones, 82% being singletons. With regard to this clone: Its target is unknown.

Source: peripheral blood, taken on day 0 of AZD1222 vaccination. V is TRBV5-1 and J is TRBJ1-3; D unresolved. The receptor was derived from an adult in good health. This chain's CDR3 is CASSLADGNTIYF. The CDR3 DNA reads as TGCGCCAGCAGCTTGGCTGATGGAAACACCATATATTTT.